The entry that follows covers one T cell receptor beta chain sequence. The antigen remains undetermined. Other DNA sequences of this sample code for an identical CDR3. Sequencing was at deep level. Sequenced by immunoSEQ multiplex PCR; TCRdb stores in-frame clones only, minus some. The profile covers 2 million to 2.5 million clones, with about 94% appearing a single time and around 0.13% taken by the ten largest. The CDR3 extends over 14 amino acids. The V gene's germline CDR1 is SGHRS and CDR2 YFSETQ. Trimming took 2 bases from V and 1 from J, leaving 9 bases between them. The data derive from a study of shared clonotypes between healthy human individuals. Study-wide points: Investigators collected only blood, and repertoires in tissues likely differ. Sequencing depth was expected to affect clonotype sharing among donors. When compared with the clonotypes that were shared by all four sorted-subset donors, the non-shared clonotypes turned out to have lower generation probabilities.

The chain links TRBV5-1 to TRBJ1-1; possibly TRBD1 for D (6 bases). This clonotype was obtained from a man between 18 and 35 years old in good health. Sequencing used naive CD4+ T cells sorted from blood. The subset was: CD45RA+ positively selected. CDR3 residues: CASSLWTENTEAFF. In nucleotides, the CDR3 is TGCGCCAGCAGCTTATGGACAGAGAACACTGAAGCTTTCTTT.